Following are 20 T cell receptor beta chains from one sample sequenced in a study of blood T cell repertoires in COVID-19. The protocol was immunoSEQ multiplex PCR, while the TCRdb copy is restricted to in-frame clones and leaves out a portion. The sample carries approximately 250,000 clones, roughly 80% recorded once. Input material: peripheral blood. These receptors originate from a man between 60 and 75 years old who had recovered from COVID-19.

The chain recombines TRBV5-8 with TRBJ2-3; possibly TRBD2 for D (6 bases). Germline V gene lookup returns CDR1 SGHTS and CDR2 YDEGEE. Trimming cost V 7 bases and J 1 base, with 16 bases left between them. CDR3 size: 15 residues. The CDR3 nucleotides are TGTGCCAGCGACAGACCCCCGGGGGGCACAGATACGCAGTATTTT. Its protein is CASDRPPGGTDTQYF. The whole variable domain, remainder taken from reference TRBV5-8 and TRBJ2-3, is EAGVTQSPTHLIKTRGQQATLRCSPISGHTSVYWYQQALGLGLQFLLWYDEGEERNRGNFPPRFSGRQFPNYSSELNVNALELEDSALYLCASDRPPGGTDTQYFGPGTRLTVL.

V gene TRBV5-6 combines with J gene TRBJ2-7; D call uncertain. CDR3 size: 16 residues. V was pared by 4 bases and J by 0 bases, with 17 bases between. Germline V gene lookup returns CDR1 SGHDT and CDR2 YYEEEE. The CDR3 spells CASSLRLLPLSYEQYF. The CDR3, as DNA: TGTGCCAGCAGCCTACGCTTACTTCCCCTCTCCTACGAGCAGTACTTC. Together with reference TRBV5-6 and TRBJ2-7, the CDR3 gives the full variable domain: DAGVTQSPTHLIKTRGQQVTLRCSPKSGHDTVSWYQQALGQGPQFIFQYYEEEERQRGNFPDRFSGHQFPNYSSELNVNALLLGDSALYLCASSLRLLPLSYEQYFGPGTRLTVT.

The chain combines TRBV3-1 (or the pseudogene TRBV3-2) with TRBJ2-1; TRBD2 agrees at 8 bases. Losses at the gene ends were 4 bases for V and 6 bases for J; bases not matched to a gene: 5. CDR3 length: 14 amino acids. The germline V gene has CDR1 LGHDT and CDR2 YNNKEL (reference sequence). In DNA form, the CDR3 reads TGTGCCAGCAGCCCAAGCGGGAGAGGCAATGAGCAGTTCTTC. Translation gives CASSPSGRGNEQFF.

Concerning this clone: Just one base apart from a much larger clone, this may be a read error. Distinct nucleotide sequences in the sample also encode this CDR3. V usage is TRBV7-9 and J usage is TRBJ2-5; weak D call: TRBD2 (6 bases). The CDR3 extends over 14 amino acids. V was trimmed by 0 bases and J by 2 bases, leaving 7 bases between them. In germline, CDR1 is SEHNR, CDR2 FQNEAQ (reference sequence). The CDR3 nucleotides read TGTGCCAGCAGCTTAGCGGGGGGTCAAGAGACCCAGTACTTC. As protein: CASSLAGGQETQYF.

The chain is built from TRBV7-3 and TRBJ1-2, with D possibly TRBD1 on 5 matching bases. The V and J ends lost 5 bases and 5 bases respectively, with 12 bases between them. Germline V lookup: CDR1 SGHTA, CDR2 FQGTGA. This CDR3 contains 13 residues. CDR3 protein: CASSHNGGYGYTF. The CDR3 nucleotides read TGTGCCAGCAGCCATAATGGGGGGTATGGCTACACCTTC.

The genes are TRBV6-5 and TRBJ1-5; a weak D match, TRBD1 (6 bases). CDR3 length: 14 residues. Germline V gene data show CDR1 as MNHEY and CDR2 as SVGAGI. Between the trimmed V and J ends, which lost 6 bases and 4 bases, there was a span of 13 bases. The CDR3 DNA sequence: TGTGCCAGCAGAACAGGGTCTGGGAATCAGCCCCAGCATTTT. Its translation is CASRTGSGNQPQHF.

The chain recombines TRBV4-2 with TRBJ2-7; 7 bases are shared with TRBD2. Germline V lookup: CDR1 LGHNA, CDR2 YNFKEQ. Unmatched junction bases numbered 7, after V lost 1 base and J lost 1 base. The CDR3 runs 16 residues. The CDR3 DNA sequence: TGTGCCAGCAGCCAAGCCGCGACTAGCTCTTCCTACGAGCAGTACTTC. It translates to CASSQAATSSSYEQYF.

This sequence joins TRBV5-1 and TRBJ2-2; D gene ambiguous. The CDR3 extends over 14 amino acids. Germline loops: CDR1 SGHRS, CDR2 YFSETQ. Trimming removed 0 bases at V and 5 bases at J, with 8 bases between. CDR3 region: CASSLVPLTGELFF. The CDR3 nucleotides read TGCGCCAGCAGCTTGGTCCCCTTGACCGGGGAGCTGTTTTTT. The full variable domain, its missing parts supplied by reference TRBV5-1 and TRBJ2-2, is KAGVTQTPRYLIKTRGQQVTLSCSPISGHRSVSWYQQTPGQGLQFLFEYFSETQRNKGNFPGRFSGRQFSNSRSEMNVSTLELGDSALYLCASSLVPLTGELFFGEGSRLTVL.

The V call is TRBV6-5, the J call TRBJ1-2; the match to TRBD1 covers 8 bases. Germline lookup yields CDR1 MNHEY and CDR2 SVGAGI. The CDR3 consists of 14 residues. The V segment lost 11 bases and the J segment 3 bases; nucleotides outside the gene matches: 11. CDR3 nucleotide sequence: TGTGCCGGCTCCGCAGGGGGCGCGGACTATGGCTACACCTTC. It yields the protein CAGSAGGADYGYTF.

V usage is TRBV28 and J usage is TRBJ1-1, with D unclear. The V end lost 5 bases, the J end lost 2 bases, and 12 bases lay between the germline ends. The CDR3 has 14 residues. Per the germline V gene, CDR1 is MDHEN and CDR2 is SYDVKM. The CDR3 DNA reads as TGTGCCAGCAGTCTACCCCAGGAAAACACTGAAGCTTTCTTT. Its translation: CASSLPQENTEAFF. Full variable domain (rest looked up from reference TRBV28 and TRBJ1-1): DVKVTQSSRYLVKRTGEKVFLECVQDMDHENMFWYRQDPGLGLRLIYFSYDVKMKEKGDIPEGYSVSREKKERFSLILESASTNQTSMYLCASSLPQENTEAFFGQGTRLTVV.

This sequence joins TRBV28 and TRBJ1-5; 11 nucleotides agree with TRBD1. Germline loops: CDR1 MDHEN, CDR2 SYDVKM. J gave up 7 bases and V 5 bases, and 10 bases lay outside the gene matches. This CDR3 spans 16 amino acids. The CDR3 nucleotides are TGTGCCAGCAGTCCAAATCGGGACAGGGGGGAACAGCCCCAGCATTTT. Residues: CASSPNRDRGEQPQHF.

DNA for the CDR3: TGTGCCAGCATCCGAACAGGGGCGGCCAAAAACATTCAGTACTTC. Its protein is CASIRTGAAKNIQYF. This chain uses TRBV7-9 with TRBJ2-4; 7 bases agree with TRBD1. Germline CDR1 and CDR2: SEHNR and FQNEAQ (reference sequence). The CDR3 is 15 amino acids. V gave up 7 bases and J gave up 1 base; unmatched junction bases: 7. Variable domain in full (rest from reference TRBV7-9 and TRBJ2-4): DTGVSQNPRHKITKRGQNVTFRCDPISEHNRLYWYRQTLGQGPEFLTYFQNEAQLEKSRLLSDRFSAERPKGSFSTLEIQRTEQGDSAMYLCASIRTGAAKNIQYFGAGTRLSVL.

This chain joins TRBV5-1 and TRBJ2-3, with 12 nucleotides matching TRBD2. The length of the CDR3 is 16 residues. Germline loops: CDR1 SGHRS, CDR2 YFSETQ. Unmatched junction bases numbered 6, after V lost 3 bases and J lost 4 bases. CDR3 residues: CASSSGLAGSADTQYF. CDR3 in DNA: TGCGCCAGCAGCTCCGGACTAGCGGGATCGGCAGATACGCAGTATTTT. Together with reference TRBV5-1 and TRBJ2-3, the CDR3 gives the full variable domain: KAGVTQTPRYLIKTRGQQVTLSCSPISGHRSVSWYQQTPGQGLQFLFEYFSETQRNKGNFPGRFSGRQFSNSRSEMNVSTLELGDSALYLCASSSGLAGSADTQYFGPGTRLTVL.

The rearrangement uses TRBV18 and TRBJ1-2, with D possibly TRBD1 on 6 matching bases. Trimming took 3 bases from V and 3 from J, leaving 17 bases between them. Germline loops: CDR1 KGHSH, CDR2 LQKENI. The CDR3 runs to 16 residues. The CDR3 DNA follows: TGTGCCAGCTCACCTAACAAACAGGGTGTTTACTATGGCTACACCTTC. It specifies CASSPNKQGVYYGYTF. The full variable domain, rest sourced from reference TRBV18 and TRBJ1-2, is NAGVMQNPRHLVRRRGQEARLRCSPMKGHSHVYWYRQLPEEGLKFMVYLQKENIIDESGMPKERFSAEFPKEGPSILRIQQVVRGDSAAYFCASSPNKQGVYYGYTFGSGTRLTVV.

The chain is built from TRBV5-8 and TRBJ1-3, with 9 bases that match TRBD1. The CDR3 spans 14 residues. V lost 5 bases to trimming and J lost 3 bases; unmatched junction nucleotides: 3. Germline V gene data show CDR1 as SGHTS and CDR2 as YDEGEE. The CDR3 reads CASRDRGSGNTIYF. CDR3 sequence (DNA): TGTGCCAGCAGAGACAGGGGGAGTGGAAACACCATATATTTT.

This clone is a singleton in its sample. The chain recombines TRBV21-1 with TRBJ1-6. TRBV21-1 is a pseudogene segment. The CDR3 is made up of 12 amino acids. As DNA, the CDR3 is TGTGCCAGCAGCGGGGGGAATTCACCCCTCCACTTT. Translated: CASSGGNSPLHF.

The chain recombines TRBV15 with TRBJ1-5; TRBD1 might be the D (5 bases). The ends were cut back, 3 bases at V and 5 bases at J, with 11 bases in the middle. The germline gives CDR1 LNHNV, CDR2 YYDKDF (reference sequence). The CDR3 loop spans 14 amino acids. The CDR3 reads CATSRTPGYQPQHF. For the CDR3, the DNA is TGTGCCACCAGCAGGACCCCAGGGTATCAGCCCCAGCATTTT.

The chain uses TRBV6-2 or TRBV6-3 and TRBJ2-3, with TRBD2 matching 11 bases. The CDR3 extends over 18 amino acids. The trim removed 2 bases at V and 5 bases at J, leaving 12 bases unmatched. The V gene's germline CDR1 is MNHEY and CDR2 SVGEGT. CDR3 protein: CASSYLAGGTSTGDTQYF. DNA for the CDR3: TGTGCCAGCAGTTACCTAGCGGGAGGAACTTCCACTGGAGATACGCAGTATTTT.

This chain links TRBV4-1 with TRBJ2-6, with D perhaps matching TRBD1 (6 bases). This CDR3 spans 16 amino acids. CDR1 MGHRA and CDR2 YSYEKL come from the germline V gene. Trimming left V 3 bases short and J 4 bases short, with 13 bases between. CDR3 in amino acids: CASSQAPGAGANVLTF. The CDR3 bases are TGCGCCAGCAGCCAGGCCCCAGGGGCGGGGGCCAACGTCCTGACTTTC.

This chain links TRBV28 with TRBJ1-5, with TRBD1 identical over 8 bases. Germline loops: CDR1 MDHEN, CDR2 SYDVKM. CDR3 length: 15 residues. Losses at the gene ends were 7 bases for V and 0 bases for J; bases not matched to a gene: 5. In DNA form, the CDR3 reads TGTGCCAGCACATCAGGGGGCCTTAGCAATCAGCCCCAGCATTTT. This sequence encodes CASTSGGLSNQPQHF.